This TCR beta chain is drawn from a study of blood T cell repertoires in COVID-19. CDR1 SQVTM and CDR2 ANQGSEA come from the germline V gene. This CDR3 contains 13 residues. V gave up 5 bases and J gave up 5 bases; unmatched junction bases: 7. In the original workflow: Nucleated cell number was recorded as an estimate derived from reference gene primer amplification. Sequencing was performed with immunoSEQ multiplex PCR; in TCRdb, only in-frame clones are kept and a portion is missing. V, J and clone size derive from that table, while D and trimming were established from the DNA sequence. The table has 86,000 or so clones, around nine tenths seen once; the top ten hold roughly 5%. The sample holds one count of this clone.

The source is a middle-aged man with active or convalescent COVID-19. V and J are TRBV29-1 and TRBJ2-5, with 8 bases fitting TRBD1. Input material: peripheral blood. The DNA of the CDR3 is TGCAGCGTTAAAGGACAGGGAGGCGAGACCCAGTACTTC. It specifies CSVKGQGGETQYF.